A selection of T cell receptor beta chains follows, all from one sample in a study of cytomegalovirus exposure and HLA in healthy donors. Libraries were prepared by immunoSEQ multiplex PCR; TCRdb keeps only in-frame clonotypes and omits some of them. The table shows over 130,000 clones, with more than 60% occurring only once. Material for sequencing was PBMCs. These receptors were taken from a male donor in good health and CMV-seronegative. Both conserved end residues are part of each CDR3. D genes are given only for firm matches. The size field is filled for only some rows; it gives once, few, many or a size class.

D gene | clone size | J gene | V gene | CDR3 protein | CDR3 DNA
TRBD2 | NA | TRBJ2-7 | TRBV4-1 | CASSQDCGEGAHEQYF | TGCGCCAGCAGCCAAGATTGTGGGGAGGGTGCCCACGAGCAGTACTTC
NA | few | TRBJ1-1 | TRBV4-1 | CASSQVLAGRGVMNTEAFF | TGCGCCAGCAGCCAAGTCTTGGCAGGGAGGGGGGTAATGAACACTGAAGCTTTCTTT
TRBD1 | few | TRBJ2-5 | TRBV7-8 | CASSPDRGRETQYF | TGTGCCAGCAGCCCGGACAGGGGGAGGGAGACCCAGTACTTC
TRBD1 | NA | TRBJ1-2 | TRBV9 | CASSVWDRTGYGYTF | TGTGCCAGCAGCGTATGGGACAGAACTGGTTATGGCTACACCTTC
TRBD1 | NA | TRBJ1-1 | TRBV18 | CASSPRTGRDTEAFF | TGTGCCAGCTCACCGCGGACAGGGCGGGACACTGAAGCTTTCTTT
TRBD2 | NA | TRBJ2-3 | TRBV5-4 | CASSHPSGGATDTQYF | TGTGCCAGCAGCCACCCTAGCGGGGGGGCCACAGATACGCAGTATTTT
TRBD1 | NA | TRBJ1-4 | TRBV7-6 | CASSLLAGGLNEKLFF | TGTGCCAGCAGCCTGCTGGCAGGGGGCCTTAATGAAAAACTGTTTTTT
NA | NA | TRBJ2-3 | TRBV4-3 | CASSPGQLLHTDTQYF | TGCGCCAGCAGCCCCGGACAGCTACTACACACAGATACGCAGTATTTT
NA | once | TRBJ1-5 | TRBV5-1 | CASSLGPGGNQPQHF | TGCGCCAGCAGCTTGGGTCCAGGGGGCAATCAGCCCCAGCATTTT
NA | NA | TRBJ1-2 | TRBV6-5 | CASSLTGGLYGYPF | TGTGCCAGCAGTCTGACGGGGGGGCTCTATGGCTACCCCTTC
NA | NA | TRBJ2-5 | TRBV14 | CASSRYASVGQSLETQYF | TGTGCCAGCAGCCGTTACGCTTCCGTCGGACAGAGTTTAGAGACCCAGTACTTC
TRBD1 | NA | TRBJ2-7 | TRBV30 | CAWVGTGNYEQYF | TGTGCCTGGGTGGGGACAGGGAACTACGAGCAGTACTTC
NA | once | TRBJ1-5 | TRBV7-6 | CASSLGGYSNQPQHF | TGTGCCAGCAGCTTAGGAGGGTATAGCAATCAGCCCCAGCATTTT
TRBD1 | NA | TRBJ1-5 | TRBV19 | CASSIPTYWDRHQPQHF | TGTGCCAGTAGTATTCCAACCTATTGGGACAGGCATCAGCCCCAGCATTTT
NA | few | TRBJ1-4 | TRBV7-2 | CASSLAFNTNEKLFF | TGTGCCAGCAGCTTAGCGTTTAATACTAATGAAAAACTGTTTTTT
NA | NA | TRBJ2-1 | TRBV5-1 | CASSFDNEQFF | TGCGCCAGCAGCTTCGACAATGAGCAGTTCTTC
NA | NA | TRBJ1-1 | TRBV10-3 | CAISDLGRGNTEAFF | TGTGCCATCAGTGACCTGGGCAGGGGGAACACTGAAGCTTTCTTT
TRBD1 | NA | TRBJ1-1 | TRBV28 | CASSPLDRDTEAFF | TGTGCCAGCAGTCCCCTTGACAGGGACACTGAAGCTTTCTTT
NA | few | TRBJ2-2 | TRBV5-5 | CASSLSRQANTGELFF | TGTGCCAGCAGCTTGTCTCGACAGGCTAACACCGGGGAGCTGTTTTTT
TRBD1 | NA | TRBJ2-5 | TRBV6-6 | CASSFTLGQGRETQYF | TGTGCCAGCAGTTTTACTCTGGGACAGGGTAGGGAGACCCAGTACTTC
NA | NA | TRBJ2-7 | TRBV9 | CASSDPSAEQYF | TGTGCCAGCAGCGACCCCAGCGCCGAGCAGTACTTC
NA | NA | TRBJ1-4 | TRBV21-1 | CASSNPEAGGEKLFF | TGTGCCAGCAGCAACCCCGAGGCAGGAGGCGAAAAACTGTTTTTT
NA | NA | TRBJ2-4 | TRBV27 | CASSFDGGPSIQYF | TGTGCCAGCAGTTTTGACGGGGGACCGAGCATTCAGTACTTC
TRBD1 | NA | TRBJ2-6 | TRBV2 | CASRPQGPVGNVLTF | TGTGCCAGCAGGCCACAGGGGCCTGTGGGCAACGTCCTGACTTTC
NA | few | TRBJ1-2 | TRBV27 | CASSLFPQSSYGYTF | TGTGCCAGCAGTTTATTCCCGCAGTCTTCCTATGGCTACACCTTC
TRBD1 | few | TRBJ1-4 | TRBV7-8 | CATTGGQNEKLFF | TGTGCCACCACAGGGGGCCAGAATGAAAAACTGTTTTTT
NA | NA | TRBJ2-5 | TRBV5-1 | CASSKDSGRGPAETQYF | TGCGCCAGCAGCAAGGATAGTGGGCGGGGTCCCGCGGAGACCCAGTACTTC
TRBD2 | NA | TRBJ2-4 | TRBV5-1 | CASSLDGTSVLAKNIQYF | TGCGCCAGCAGCTTGGACGGGACTAGTGTTCTAGCCAAAAACATTCAGTACTTC
NA | once | TRBJ1-2 | TRBV5-6 | CASSLGTASFSYGYPF | TGTGCCAGCAGCTTGGGGACAGCGTCGTTTTCGTATGGCTACCCCTTC
NA | NA | TRBJ2-7 | TRBV27 | CASSLEGETRGSEQYF | TGTGCCAGCAGTTTAGAGGGTGAGACTCGGGGATCCGAGCAGTACTTC